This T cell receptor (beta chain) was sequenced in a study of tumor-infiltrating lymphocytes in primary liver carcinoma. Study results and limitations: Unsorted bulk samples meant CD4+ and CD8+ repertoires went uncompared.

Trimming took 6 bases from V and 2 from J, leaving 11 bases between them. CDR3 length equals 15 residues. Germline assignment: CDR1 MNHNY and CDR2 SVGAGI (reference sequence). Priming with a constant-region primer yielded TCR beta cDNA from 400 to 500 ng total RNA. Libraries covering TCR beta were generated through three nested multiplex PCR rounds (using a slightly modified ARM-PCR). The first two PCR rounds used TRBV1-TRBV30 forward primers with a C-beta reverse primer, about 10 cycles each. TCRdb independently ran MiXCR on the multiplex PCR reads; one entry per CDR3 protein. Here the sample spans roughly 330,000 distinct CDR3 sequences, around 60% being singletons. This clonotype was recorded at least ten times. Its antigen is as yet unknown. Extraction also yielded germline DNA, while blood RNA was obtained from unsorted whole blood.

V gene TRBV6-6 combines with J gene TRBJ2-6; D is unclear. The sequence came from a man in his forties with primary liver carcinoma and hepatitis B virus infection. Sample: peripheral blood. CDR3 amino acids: CASSGNRAGANVLTF. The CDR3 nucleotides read TGTGCCAGCAGCGGCAACCGGGCTGGGGCCAACGTCCTGACTTTC.